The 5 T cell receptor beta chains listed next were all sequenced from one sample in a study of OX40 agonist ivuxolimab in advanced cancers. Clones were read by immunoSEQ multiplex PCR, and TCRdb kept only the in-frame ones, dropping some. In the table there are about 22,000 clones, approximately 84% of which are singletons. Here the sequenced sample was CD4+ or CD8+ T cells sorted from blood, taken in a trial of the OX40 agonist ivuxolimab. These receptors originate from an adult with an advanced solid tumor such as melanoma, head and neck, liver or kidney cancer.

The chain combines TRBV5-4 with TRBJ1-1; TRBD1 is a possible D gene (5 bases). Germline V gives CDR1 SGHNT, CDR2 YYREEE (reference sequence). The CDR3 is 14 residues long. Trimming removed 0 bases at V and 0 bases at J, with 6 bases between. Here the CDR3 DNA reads TGTGCCAGCAGCTTGGCACAGGTGAACACTGAAGCTTTCTTT. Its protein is CASSLAQVNTEAFF.

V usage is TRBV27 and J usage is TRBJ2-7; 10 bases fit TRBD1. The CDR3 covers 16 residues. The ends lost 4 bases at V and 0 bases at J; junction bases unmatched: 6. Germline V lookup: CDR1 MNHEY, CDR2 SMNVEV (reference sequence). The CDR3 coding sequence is TGTGCCAGCAGTTCACCCGGGACAGGGGCCTCCTACGAGCAGTACTTC. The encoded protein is CASSSPGTGASYEQYF.

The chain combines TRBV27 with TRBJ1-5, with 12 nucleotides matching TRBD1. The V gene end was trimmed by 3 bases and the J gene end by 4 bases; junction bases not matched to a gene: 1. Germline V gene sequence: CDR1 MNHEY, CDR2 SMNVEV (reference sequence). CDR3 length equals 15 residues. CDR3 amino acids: CASSLGQGANQPQHF. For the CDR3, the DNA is TGTGCCAGCAGTTTGGGACAGGGGGCGAATCAGCCCCAGCATTTT.

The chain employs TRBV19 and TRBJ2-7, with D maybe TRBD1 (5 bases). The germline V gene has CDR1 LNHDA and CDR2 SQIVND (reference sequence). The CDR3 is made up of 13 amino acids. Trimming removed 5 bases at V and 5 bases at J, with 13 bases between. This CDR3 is CASSHGHSHEQYF. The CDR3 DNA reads TGTGCCAGTAGTCATGGACATTCCCACGAGCAGTACTTC.

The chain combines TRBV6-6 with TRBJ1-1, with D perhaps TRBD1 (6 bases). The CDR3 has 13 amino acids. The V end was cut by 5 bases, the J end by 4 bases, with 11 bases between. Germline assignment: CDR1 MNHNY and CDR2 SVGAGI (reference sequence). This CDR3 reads CASSRQGLTEAFF. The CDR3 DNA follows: TGTGCCAGCAGTCGTCAGGGGCTCACTGAAGCTTTCTTT.